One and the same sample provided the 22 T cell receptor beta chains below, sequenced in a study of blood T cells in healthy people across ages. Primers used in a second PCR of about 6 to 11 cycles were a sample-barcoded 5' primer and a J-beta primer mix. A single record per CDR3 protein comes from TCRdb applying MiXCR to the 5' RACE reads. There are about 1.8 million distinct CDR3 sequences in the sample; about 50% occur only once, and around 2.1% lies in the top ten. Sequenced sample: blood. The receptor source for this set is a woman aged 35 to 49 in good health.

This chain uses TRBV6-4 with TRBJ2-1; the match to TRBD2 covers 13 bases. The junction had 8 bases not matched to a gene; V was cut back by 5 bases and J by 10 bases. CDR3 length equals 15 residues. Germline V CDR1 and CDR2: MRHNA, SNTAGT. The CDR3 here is CASSKTSGGVEEQFF. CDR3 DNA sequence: TGTGCCAGCAGTAAAACTAGCGGGGGGGTTGAGGAGCAGTTCTTC.

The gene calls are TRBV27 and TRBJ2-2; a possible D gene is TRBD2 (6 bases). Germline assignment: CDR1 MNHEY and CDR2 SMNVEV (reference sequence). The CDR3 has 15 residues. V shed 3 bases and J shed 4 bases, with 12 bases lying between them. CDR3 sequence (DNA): TGTGCCAGCAGTTTTAGGGTGGGGGGCACCGGGGAGCTGTTTTTT. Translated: CASSFRVGGTGELFF.

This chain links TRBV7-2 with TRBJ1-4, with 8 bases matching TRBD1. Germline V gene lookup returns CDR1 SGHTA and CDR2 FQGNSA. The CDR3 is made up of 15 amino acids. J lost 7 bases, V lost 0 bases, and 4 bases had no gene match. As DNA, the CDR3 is TGTGCCAGCAGCTTAGCCGGGACAGGAGGTGAAAAACTGTTTTTT. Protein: CASSLAGTGGEKLFF.

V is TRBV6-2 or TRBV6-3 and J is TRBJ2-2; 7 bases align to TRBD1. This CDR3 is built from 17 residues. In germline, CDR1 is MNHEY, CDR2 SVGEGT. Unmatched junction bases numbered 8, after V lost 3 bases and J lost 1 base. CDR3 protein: CASSYRLGQVNTGELFF. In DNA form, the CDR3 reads TGTGCCAGCAGTTATAGACTTGGACAGGTGAACACCGGGGAGCTGTTTTTT.

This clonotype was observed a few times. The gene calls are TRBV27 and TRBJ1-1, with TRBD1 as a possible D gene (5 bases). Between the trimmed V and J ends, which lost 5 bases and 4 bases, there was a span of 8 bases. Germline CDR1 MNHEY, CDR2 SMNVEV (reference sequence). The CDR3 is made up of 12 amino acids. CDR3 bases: TGTGCCAGCAGTCAGGGTACCACTGAAGCTTTCTTT. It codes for CASSQGTTEAFF.

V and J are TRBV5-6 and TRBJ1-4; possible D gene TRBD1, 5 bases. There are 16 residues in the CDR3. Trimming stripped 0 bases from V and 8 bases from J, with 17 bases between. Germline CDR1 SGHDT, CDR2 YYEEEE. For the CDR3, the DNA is TGTGCCAGCAGCTTGGGAGGGGATAGGACCAACGAAAAACTGTTTTTT. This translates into CASSLGGDRTNEKLFF.

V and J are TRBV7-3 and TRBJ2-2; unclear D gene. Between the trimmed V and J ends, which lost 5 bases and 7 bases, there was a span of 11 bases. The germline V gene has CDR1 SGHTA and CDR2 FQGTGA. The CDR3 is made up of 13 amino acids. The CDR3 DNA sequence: TGTGCCAGCAGCGCCGGAGCGAACGGGGAGCTGTTTTTT. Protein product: CASSAGANGELFF.

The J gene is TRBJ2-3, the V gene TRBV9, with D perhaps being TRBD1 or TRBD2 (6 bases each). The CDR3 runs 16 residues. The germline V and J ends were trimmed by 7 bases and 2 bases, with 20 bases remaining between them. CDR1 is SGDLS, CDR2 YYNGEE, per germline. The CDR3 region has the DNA TGTGCCAGCCATGGGGCAGGGGACTTCCTCACAGATACGCAGTATTTT. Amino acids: CASHGAGDFLTDTQYF.

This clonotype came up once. CDR3 amino acids: CSAPGLSYEQYF. In DNA, the CDR3 is TGCAGTGCTCCGGGACTTTCCTACGAGCAGTACTTC. The J gene is TRBJ2-7, the V gene TRBV20-1; tentative D call: TRBD2 (6 bases). This CDR3 has 12 residues. Trimming took off 5 bases at V and 1 base at J, with 9 bases between the two ends. Germline V gene lookup returns CDR1 DFQATT and CDR2 SNEGSKA (reference sequence).

The CDR3 reads CSAIAPGTIQETQYF. DNA for the CDR3: TGCAGTGCGATAGCCCCCGGGACTATACAAGAGACCCAGTACTTC. The V call is TRBV20-1, the J call TRBJ2-5, with TRBD2 identical over 7 bases. Per the germline V gene, CDR1 is DFQATT and CDR2 is SNEGSKA (reference sequence). CDR3 length: 15 amino acids. The V gene end was trimmed by 6 bases and the J gene end by 2 bases; junction bases not matched to a gene: 12.

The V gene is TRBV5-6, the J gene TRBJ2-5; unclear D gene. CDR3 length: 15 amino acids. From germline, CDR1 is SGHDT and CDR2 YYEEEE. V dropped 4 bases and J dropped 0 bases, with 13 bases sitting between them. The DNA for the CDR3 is TGTGCCAGCAGCACTTCCCCCCAACACCAAGAGACCCAGTACTTC. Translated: CASSTSPQHQETQYF.

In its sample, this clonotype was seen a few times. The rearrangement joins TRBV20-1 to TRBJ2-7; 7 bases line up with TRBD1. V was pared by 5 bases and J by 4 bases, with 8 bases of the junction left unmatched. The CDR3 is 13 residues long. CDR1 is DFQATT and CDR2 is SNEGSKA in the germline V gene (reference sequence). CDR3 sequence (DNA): TGCAGTGCTTTCAGGGGGACAGAGTACGAGCAGTACTTC. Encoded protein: CSAFRGTEYEQYF.

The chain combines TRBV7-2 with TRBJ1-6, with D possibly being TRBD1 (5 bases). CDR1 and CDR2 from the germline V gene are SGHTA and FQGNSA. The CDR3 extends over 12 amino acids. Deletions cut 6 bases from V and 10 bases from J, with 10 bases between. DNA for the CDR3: TGTGCCAGCAGGCAGGGTAACTCACCCCTCCACTTT. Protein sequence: CASRQGNSPLHF.

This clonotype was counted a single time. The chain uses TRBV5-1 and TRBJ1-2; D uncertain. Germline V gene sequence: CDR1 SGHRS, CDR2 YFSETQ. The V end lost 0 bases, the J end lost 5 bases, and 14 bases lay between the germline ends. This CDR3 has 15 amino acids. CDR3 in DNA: TGCGCCAGCAGCTTGGGTTACCCTCGAGAATATGGCTACACCTTC. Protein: CASSLGYPREYGYTF. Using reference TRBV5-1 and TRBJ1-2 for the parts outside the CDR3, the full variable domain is KAGVTQTPRYLIKTRGQQVTLSCSPISGHRSVSWYQQTPGQGLQFLFEYFSETQRNKGNFPGRFSGRQFSNSRSEMNVSTLELGDSALYLCASSLGYPREYGYTFGSGTRLTVV.

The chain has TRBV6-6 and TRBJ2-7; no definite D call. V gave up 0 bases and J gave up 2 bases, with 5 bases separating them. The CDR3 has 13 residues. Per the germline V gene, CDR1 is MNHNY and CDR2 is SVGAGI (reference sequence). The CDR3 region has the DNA TGTGCCAGCAGTTACTCCCCAGCCTACGAGCAGTACTTC. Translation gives CASSYSPAYEQYF.

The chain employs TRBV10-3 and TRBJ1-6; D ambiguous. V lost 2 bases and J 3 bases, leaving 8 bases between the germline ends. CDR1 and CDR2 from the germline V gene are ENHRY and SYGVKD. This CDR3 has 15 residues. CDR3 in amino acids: CAISEGQNYNSPLHF. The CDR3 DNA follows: TGTGCCATCAGTGAGGGGCAGAACTATAATTCACCCCTCCACTTT.

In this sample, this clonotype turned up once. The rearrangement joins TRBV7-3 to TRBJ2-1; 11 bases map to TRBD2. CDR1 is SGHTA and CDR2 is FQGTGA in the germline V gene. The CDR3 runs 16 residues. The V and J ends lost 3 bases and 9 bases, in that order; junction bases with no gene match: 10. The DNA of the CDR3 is TGTGCCAGCAGCTTGGGTAGCGGGGGGGCATCCGGTGAGCAGTTCTTC. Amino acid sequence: CASSLGSGGASGEQFF.

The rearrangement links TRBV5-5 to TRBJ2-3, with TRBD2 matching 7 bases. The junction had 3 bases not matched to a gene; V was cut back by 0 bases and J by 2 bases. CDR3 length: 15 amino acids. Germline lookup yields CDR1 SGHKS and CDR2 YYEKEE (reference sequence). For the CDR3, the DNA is TGTGCCAGCAGCTTGGCAGCGGGGTTCACAGATACGCAGTATTTT. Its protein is CASSLAAGFTDTQYF.

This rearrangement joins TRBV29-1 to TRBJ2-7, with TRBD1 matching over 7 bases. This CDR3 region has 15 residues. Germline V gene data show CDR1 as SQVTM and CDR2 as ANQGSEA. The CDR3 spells CSDLAPGTASYEQYF. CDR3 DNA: TGCAGTGATCTGGCCCCCGGGACAGCCTCCTACGAGCAGTACTTC.

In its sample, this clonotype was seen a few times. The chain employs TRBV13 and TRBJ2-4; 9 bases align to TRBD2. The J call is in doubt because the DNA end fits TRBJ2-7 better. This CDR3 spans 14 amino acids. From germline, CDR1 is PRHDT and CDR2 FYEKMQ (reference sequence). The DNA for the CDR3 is TGTGCCAGCAGCTTAGCAGCGGGGGGATGCGAGCAGTACTTC. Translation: CASSLAAGGCEQYF.

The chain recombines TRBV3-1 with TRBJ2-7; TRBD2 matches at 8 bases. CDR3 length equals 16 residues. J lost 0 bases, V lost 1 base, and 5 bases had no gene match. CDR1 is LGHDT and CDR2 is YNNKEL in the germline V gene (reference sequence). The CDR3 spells CASSQALGLASYEQYF. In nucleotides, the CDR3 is TGTGCCAGCAGCCAAGCGCTTGGACTAGCCTCCTACGAGCAGTACTTC.

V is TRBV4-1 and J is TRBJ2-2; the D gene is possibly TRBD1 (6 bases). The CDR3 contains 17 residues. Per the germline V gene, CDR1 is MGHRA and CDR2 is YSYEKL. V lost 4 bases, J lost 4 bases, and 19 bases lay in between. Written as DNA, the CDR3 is TGCGCCAGCAGCCCACGACAAGGGGGATCGACCACCGGGGAGCTGTTTTTT. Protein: CASSPRQGGSTTGELFF.